This T cell receptor (beta chain) appears in the sequencing data of a study of blood T cell repertoires in COVID-19. For the study at large: Acute and convalescent COVID-19 specimens originated in the United States, Italy and Spain. T cells, B-cell-depleted T cells, or PBMCs provided the cDNA or gDNA that served as material.

The CDR3 is 16 amino acids. Germline CDR1 is MNHEY and CDR2 is SMNVEV (reference sequence). V lost 4 bases to trimming and J lost 3 bases; unmatched junction nucleotides: 3. In the study's own analysis: Quantification of nucleated cells was approximated via reference gene primer amplification. Produced via immunoSEQ multiplex PCR; TCRdb's table is partial and in-frame only. V and J calls plus clone size are reproduced from that table; the DNA served to infer D and trimming. The repertoire holds 350,000 to 450,000 clones, with roughly 86% as singletons. This rearrangement joins TRBV27 to TRBJ2-3; 14 nucleotides line up with TRBD2. Sequencing used peripheral blood. This receptor was taken from a human donor in a cohort sampled during active COVID-19. CDR3 loop: CASSSGLAGGTDTQYF. The CDR3 DNA reads as TGTGCCAGCAGTTCAGGACTAGCGGGGGGAACAGATACGCAGTATTTT.